This TCR beta chain appears in the sequencing data of a study of shared clonotypes between healthy human individuals. This CDR3 is 14 amino acids long. Trimming shortened V by 1 base and J by 8 bases, and 15 bases separated the two germline ends. Germline CDR1 is SGHRS and CDR2 is YFSETQ. Measured with immunoSEQ multiplex PCR; TCRdb has only the in-frame clones, and not every one. The profile shows around 940,000 clones, roughly 72% of them singletons. The source material was memory CD4+ T cells sorted from blood. Indicated subset: CD45RA-negative fraction. The receptor's source is a young man in good health. The rearrangement uses TRBV5-1 and TRBJ1-2; possibly TRBD1 for D (5 bases). CDR3 protein: CASSLPDTLGGYTF. In DNA form, the CDR3 reads TGCGCCAGCAGCTTGCCGGACACCCTTGGGGGCTACACCTTC.